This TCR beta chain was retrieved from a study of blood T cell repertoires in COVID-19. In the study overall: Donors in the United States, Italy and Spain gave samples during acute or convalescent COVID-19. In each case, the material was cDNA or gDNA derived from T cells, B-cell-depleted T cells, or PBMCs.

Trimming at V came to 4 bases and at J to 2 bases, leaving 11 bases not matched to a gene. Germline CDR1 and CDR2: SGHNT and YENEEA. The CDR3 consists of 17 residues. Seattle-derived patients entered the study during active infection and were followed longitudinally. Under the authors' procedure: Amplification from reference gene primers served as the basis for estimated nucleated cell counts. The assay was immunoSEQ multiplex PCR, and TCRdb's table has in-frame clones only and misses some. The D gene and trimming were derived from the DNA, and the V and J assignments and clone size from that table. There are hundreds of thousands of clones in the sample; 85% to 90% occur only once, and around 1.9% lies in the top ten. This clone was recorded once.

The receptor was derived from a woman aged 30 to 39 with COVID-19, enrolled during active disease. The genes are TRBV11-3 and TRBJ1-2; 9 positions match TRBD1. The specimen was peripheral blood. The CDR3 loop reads CASSSGQGGRPNYGYTF. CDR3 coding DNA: TGTGCCAGCAGCTCGGGACAGGGAGGCCGACCCAACTATGGCTACACCTTC.